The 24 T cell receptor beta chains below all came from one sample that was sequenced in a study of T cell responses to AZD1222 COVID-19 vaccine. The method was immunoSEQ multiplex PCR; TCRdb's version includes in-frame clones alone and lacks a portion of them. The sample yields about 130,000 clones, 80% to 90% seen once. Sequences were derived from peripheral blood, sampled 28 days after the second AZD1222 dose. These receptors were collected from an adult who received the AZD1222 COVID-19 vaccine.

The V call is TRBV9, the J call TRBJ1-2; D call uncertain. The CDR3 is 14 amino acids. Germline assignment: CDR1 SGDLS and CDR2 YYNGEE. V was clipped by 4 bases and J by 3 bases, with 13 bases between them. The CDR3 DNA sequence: TGTGCCAGCAGCCCCCCCGGGGAATACTATGGCTACACCTTC. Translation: CASSPPGEYYGYTF.

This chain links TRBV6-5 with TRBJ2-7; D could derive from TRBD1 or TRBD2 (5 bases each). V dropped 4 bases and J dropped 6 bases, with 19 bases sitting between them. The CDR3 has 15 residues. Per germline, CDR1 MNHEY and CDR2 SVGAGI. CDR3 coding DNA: TGTGCCAGCAGTTCCCTCGGGGCAACTCCACCCGAGCAGTACTTC. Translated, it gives CASSSLGATPPEQYF.

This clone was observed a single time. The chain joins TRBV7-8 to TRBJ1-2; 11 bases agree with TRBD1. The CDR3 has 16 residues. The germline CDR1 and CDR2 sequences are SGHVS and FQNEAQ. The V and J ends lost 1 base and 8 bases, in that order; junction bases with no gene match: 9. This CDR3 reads CASSLGTGGAEGGYTF. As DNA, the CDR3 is TGTGCCAGCAGCTTAGGGACAGGGGGCGCGGAGGGAGGCTACACCTTC. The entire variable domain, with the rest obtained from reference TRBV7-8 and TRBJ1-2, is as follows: GAGVSQSPRYKVAKRGQDVALRCDPISGHVSLFWYQQALGQGPEFLTYFQNEAQLDKSGLPSDRFFAERPEGSVSTLKIQRTQQEDSAVYLCASSLGTGGAEGGYTFGSGTRLTVV.

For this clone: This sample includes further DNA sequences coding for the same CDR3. The CDR3, as DNA: TGTGCCAGCAGTTACTCTGCTCAGAACACTGAAGCTTTCTTT. It translates to CASSYSAQNTEAFF. V is TRBV6-5 and J is TRBJ1-1; D gene unclear. This CDR3 region has 14 residues. Germline V gene sequence: CDR1 MNHEY, CDR2 SVGAGI. Trimming left V 0 bases short and J 1 base short, with 6 bases between.

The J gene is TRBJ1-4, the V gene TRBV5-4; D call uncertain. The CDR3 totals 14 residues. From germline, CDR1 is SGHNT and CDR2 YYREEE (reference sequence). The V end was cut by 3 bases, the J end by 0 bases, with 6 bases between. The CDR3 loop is CASSSPATNEKLFF. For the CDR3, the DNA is TGTGCCAGCAGCTCCCCAGCAACTAATGAAAAACTGTTTTTT.

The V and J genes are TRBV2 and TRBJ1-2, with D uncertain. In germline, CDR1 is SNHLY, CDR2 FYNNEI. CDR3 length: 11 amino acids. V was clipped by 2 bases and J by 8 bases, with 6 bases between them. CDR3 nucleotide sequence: TGTGCCAGCAGTGAAACGAGGGGCTACACCTTC. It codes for CASSETRGYTF.

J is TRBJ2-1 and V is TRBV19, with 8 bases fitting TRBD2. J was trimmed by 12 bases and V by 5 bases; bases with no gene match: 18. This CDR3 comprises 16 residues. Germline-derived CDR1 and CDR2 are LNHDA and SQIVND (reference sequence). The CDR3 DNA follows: TGTGCCAGTAGTGTACCGCGGGCGGGGGGTCTCCGCGGGCAGTTCTTC. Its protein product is CASSVPRAGGLRGQFF. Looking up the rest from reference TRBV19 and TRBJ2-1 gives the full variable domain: DGGITQSPKYLFRKEGQNVTLSCEQNLNHDAMYWYRQDPGQGLRLIYYSQIVNDFQKGDIAEGYSVSREKKESFPLTVTSAQKNPTAFYLCASSVPRAGGLRGQFFGPGTRLTVL.

The CDR3 sequence: CASSRQTGNYGYTF. The CDR3 nucleotides read TGTGCCAGCAGTCGCCAGACAGGGAACTATGGCTACACCTTC. The chain combines TRBV6-5 with TRBJ1-2, with 7 bases aligning to TRBD1. Looked up from germline, CDR1 is MNHEY and CDR2 is SVGAGI. Trimming cost V 5 bases and J 2 bases; bases outside gene matches: 5. The CDR3 spans 14 residues.

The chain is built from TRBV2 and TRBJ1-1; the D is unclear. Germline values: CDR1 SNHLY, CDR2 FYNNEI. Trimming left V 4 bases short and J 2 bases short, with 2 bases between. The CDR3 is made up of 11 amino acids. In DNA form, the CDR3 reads TGTGCCAGCAGTGTAAACACTGAAGCTTTCTTT. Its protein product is CASSVNTEAFF.

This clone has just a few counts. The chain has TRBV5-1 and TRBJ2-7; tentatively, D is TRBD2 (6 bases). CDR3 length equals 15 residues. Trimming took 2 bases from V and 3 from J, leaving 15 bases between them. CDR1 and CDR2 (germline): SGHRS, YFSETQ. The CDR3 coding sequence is TGCGCCAGCAGCTTCGATACGGGAGTTAACTACGAGCAGTACTTC. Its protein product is CASSFDTGVNYEQYF.

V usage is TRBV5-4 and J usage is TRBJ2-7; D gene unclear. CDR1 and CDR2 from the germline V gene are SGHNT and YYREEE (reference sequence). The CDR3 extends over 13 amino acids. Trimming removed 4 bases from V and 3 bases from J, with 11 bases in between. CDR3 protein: CASSPLGRYEQYF. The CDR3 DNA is TGTGCCAGCAGCCCTCTCGGACGCTACGAGCAGTACTTC.

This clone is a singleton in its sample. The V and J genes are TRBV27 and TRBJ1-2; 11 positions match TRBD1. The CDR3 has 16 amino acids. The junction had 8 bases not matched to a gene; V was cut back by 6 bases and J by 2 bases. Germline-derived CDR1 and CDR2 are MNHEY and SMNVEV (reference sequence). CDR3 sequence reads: CASRPGQGGSNYGYTF. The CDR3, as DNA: TGTGCCAGCAGGCCGGGACAGGGGGGCTCGAACTATGGCTACACCTTC.

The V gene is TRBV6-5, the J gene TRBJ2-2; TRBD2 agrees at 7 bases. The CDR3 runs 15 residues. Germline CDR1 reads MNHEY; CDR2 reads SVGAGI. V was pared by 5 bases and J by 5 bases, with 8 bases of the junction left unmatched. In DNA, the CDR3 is TGTGCCAGCAGTACCAGGCTAGCGGTGACCGGGGAGCTGTTTTTT. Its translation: CASSTRLAVTGELFF.

Here the CDR3 reads CASSQGTGIRAPLHF. CDR3 in DNA: TGCGCCAGCAGCCAAGGAACGGGGATAAGGGCACCCCTCCACTTT. The chain is built from TRBV4-3 and TRBJ1-6; D gene ambiguous. CDR3 size: 15 residues. Germline V CDR1 and CDR2: LGHNA, YSLEER. V gave up 1 base and J gave up 11 bases, with 15 bases separating them.

DNA for the CDR3: TGTGCCAGCAGCTTAGCGAGCGGACTACTCCAAGAGACCCAGTACTTC. Translation: CASSLASGLLQETQYF. This chain joins TRBV7-6 and TRBJ2-5; D perhaps matches TRBD2 (6 bases). Germline values: CDR1 SGHVS, CDR2 FNYEAQ. V lost 0 bases to trimming and J lost 1 base, with 12 bases between them. This CDR3 comprises 16 residues.

As DNA, the CDR3 is TGTGCCAGCAGACAGGGGGAATCACCCCTCCACTTT. Translation: CASRQGESPLHF. The chain joins TRBV7-8 to TRBJ1-6, with 8 bases fitting TRBD1. Germline V lookup: CDR1 SGHVS, CDR2 FQNEAQ. V gave up 6 bases and J gave up 10 bases; unmatched junction bases: 2. This CDR3 is built from 12 residues.

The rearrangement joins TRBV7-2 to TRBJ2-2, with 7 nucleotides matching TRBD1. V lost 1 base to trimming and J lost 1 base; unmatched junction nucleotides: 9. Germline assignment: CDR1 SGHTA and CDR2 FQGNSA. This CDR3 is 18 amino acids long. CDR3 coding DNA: TGTGCCAGCAGCTTAGTTTCTTCGGGACAGCAGAACACCGGGGAGCTGTTTTTT. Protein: CASSLVSSGQQNTGELFF.

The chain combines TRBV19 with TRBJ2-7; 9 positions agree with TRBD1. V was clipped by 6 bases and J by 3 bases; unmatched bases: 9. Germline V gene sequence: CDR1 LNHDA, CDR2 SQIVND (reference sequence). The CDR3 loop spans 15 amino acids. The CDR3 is CASSRVKDRGYEQYF. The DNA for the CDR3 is TGTGCCAGTAGCAGAGTGAAGGACAGGGGCTACGAGCAGTACTTC.

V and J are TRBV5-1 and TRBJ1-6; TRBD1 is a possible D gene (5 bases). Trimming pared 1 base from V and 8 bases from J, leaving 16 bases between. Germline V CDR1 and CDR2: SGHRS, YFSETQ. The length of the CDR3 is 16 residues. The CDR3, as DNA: TGCGCCAGCAGCTTGACCGGGACGCCCCGGGATTCACCCCTCCACTTT. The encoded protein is CASSLTGTPRDSPLHF.

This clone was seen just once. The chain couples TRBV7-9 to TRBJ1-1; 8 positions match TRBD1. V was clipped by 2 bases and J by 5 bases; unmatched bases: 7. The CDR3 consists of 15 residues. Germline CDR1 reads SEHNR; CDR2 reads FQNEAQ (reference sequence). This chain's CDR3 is CASSLNSGGGTEAFF. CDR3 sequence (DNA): TGTGCCAGCAGCTTAAATTCAGGGGGCGGGACTGAAGCTTTCTTT.

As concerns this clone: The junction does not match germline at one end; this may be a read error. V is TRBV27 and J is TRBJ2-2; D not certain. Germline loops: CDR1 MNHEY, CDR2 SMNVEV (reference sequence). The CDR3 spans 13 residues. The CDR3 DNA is TGTGCCAGCAGTCTATCGAACACCGGGGAGCTGTTTTTT. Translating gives CASSLSNTGELFF.

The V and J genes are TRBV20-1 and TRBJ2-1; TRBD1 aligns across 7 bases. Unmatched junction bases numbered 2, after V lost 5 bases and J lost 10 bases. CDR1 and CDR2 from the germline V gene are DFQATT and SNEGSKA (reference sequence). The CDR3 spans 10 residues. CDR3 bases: TGCAGTGCTTGGACAGGAGAGCAGTTCTTC. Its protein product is CSAWTGEQFF.

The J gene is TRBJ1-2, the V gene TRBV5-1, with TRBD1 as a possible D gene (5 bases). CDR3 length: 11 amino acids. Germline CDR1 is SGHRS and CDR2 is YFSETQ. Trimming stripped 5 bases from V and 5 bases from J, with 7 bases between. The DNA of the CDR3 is TGCGCCAGCAGTGACAGATATGGCTACACCTTC. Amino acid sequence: CASSDRYGYTF.

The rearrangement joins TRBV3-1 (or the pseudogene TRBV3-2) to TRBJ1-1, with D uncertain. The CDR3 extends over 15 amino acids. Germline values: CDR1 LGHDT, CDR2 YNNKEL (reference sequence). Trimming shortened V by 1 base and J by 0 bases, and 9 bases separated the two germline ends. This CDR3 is CASSQGGAMNTEAFF. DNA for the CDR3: TGTGCCAGCAGCCAAGGGGGAGCGATGAACACTGAAGCTTTCTTT.